Reported below is one T cell receptor beta chain. No antigen is known for it. This sample is part of a study of T cells expressing NK-cell markers. Broader study findings: Among CD8+ T cells from over 5 donors, dominant NKG2C+ clonotypes accounted for roughly 1.0-8%.

The CDR3 runs to 15 residues. CDR1 and CDR2 (germline): MGHRA, YSYEKL. From the 5' RACE reads, TCRdb lists one entry per CDR3 protein and no DNA. The table counts about 390,000 distinct CDR3 sequences; about 10% lies in the top ten. The chain carries TRBV4-1 and TRBJ2-3; TCRdb names TRBD2, which stays unverified in the absence of DNA. The sequenced sample consisted of blood T cells: a sorted CD56 or NKG2C T cell subset, CD4+ or CD8+ T cells, or bulk PBMC T cells (not recorded which). The TCR sequence derives from a woman in her 50s in good health. The CDR3 is CASSQVGLNHKAQYF.